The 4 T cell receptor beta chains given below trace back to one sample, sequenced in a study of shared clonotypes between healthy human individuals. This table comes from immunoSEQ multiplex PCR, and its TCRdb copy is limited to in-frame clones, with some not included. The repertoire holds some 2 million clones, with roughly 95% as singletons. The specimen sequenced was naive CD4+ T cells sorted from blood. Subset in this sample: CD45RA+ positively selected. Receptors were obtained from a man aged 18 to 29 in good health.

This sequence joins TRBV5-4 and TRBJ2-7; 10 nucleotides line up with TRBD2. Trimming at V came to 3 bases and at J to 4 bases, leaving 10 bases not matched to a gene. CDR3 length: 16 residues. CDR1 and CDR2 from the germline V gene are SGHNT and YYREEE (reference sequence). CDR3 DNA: TGTGCCAGCAGCTGGGGGCTAGCGGGAGAAACATACGAGCAGTACTTC. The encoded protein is CASSWGLAGETYEQYF.

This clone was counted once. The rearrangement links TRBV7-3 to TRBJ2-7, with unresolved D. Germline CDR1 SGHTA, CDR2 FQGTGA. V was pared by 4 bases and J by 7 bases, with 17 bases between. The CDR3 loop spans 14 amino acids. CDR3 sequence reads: CASSSGPDRGEQYF. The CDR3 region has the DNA TGTGCCAGCAGCTCCGGGCCAGATCGCGGTGAGCAGTACTTC.

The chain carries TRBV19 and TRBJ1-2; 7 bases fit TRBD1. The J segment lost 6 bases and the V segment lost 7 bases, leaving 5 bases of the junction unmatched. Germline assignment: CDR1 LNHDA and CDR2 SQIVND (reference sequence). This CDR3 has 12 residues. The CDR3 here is CASTATGNGYTF. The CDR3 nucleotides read TGTGCCAGTACCGCGACAGGGAATGGCTACACCTTC.

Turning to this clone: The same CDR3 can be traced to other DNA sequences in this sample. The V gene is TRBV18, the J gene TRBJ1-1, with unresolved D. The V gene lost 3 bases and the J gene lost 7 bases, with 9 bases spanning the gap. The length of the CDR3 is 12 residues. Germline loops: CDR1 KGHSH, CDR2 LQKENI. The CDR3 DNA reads TGTGCCAGCTCACCCCGAGAAGGTGAAGCTTTCTTT. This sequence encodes CASSPREGEAFF.